A single sample gave rise to the 16 T cell receptor beta chains below, sequenced in a study of response to subunit inactivated influenza vaccine. TCRdb independently ran MiXCR on the RT-PCR reads; one entry per CDR3 protein. The sample holds about 520,000 distinct CDR3 sequences, approximately 7.2% seen once. The sequencing here drew on PBMCs from blood, taken about 23 months after vaccination. Every receptor here comes from a man aged 45 to 70 who received an inactivated influenza vaccine.

This clonotype came up many times. V is TRBV29-1 and J is TRBJ2-3, with D tentatively TRBD2 (6 bases). The CDR3 sequence is 14 residues long. The V end was cut by 3 bases, the J end by 1 base, with 11 bases between. Germline-derived CDR1 and CDR2 are SQVTM and ANQGSEA. The CDR3 protein is CSVDRAGRTDTQYF. The CDR3 region has the DNA TGCAGCGTTGACAGGGCGGGACGCACAGATACGCAGTATTTT.

The rearrangement joins TRBV7-2 to TRBJ2-1; TRBD1 aligns across 11 bases. V gave up 3 bases and J gave up 7 bases; unmatched junction bases: 5. The CDR3 spans 15 residues. In germline, CDR1 is SGHTA, CDR2 FQGNSA. CDR3 loop: CASSFGQGAWNEQFF. CDR3 DNA sequence: TGTGCCAGCAGCTTTGGACAGGGGGCTTGGAATGAGCAGTTCTTC. The whole variable domain, remainder taken from reference TRBV7-2 and TRBJ2-1, is GAGVSQSPSNKVTEKGKDVELRCDPISGHTALYWYRQSLGQGLEFLIYFQGNSAPDKSGLPSDRFSAERTGGSVSTLTIQRTQQEDSAVYLCASSFGQGAWNEQFFGPGTRLTVL.

Many counts were recorded for this clonotype. This chain uses TRBV5-1 with TRBJ2-1; 13 bases match TRBD2. The CDR3 is 16 residues long. Germline V CDR1 and CDR2: SGHRS, YFSETQ. Trimming removed 3 bases from V and 4 bases from J; junction bases left unmatched: 4. CDR3 sequence reads: CASSSGLAGVYNEQFF. In DNA, the CDR3 is TGCGCCAGCAGCTCAGGACTAGCGGGAGTGTACAATGAGCAGTTCTTC. Based on the CDR3 plus reference TRBV5-1 and TRBJ2-1, the full variable domain is KAGVTQTPRYLIKTRGQQVTLSCSPISGHRSVSWYQQTPGQGLQFLFEYFSETQRNKGNFPGRFSGRQFSNSRSEMNVSTLELGDSALYLCASSSGLAGVYNEQFFGPGTRLTVL.

This clonotype occurred a few times. The chain combines TRBV5-1 with TRBJ2-5; D is possibly TRBD1 (6 bases). The CDR3 sequence is 14 residues long. CDR1 and CDR2 (germline): SGHRS, YFSETQ. V dropped 0 bases and J dropped 5 bases, with 11 bases sitting between them. CDR3 DNA sequence: TGCGCCAGCAGCTTGGGACAGGTTGGGGAGACCCAGTACTTC. Protein product: CASSLGQVGETQYF.

This clonotype was counted at least ten times. CDR3 DNA sequence: TGCAGTGCTAGGCGGCAGGGAATTAGCGGGGCCCACACAGATACGCAGTATTTT. This gives the protein CSARRQGISGAHTDTQYF. The chain combines TRBV20-1 with TRBJ2-3; TRBD2 aligns across 8 bases. Germline assignment: CDR1 DFQATT and CDR2 SNEGSKA (reference sequence). The CDR3 is 18 amino acids. J was trimmed by 2 bases and V by 3 bases; bases with no gene match: 16.

This chain uses TRBV5-1 with TRBJ2-1; maybe TRBD2 (6 bases). The CDR3 sequence is 15 residues long. CDR1 and CDR2 from the germline V gene are SGHRS and YFSETQ. With 4 bases removed from V and 3 bases from J, the gap between germline ends came to 14 bases. The CDR3 DNA is TGCGCCAGCAGCAGCTGGGGGGACCTCTACAATGAGCAGTTCTTC. Translated, it gives CASSSWGDLYNEQFF.

About this clonotype: A read error may produce the germline difference seen at one junction end. The chain employs TRBV10-3 and TRBJ2-5, with D perhaps matching TRBD1 or TRBD2 (5 bases each). Germline V gene data show CDR1 as ENHRY and CDR2 as SYGVKD. The CDR3 is made up of 16 amino acids. The CDR3 protein is CDISVQGGLYQETQYF. CDR3 DNA sequence: TGTGACATCAGTGTTCAGGGTGGACTGTACCAAGAGACCCAGTACTTC.

This clonotype has at least ten counts. The chain has TRBV6-2 or TRBV6-3 and TRBJ2-5, with D possibly matching TRBD2 (5 bases). The CDR3 is 14 residues long. Trimming pared 0 bases from V and 4 bases from J, leaving 9 bases between. Germline lookup yields CDR1 MNHEY and CDR2 SVGEGT. CDR3 sequence reads: CASSYSSSRETQYF. CDR3 DNA: TGTGCCAGCAGTTACTCTTCTAGCCGAGAGACCCAGTACTTC.

Comment on this clonotype: A much larger clone lies a single base off, so this may be a read error. The CDR3 region is CARSLISSGGTGRETQYF. CDR3 DNA: TGTGCCCGCAGTTTGATCTCGTCTGGTGGGACAGGAAGAGAGACCCAGTACTTC. The gene calls are TRBV12-3 or TRBV12-4 and TRBJ2-5, with 8 nucleotides matching TRBD1. This CDR3 contains 18 residues.

The chain couples TRBV20-1 to TRBJ1-1, with TRBD1 identical over 9 bases. Germline trimming cut 1 base from V and 5 bases from J; bases unmatched to any gene: 5. The CDR3 sequence is 14 residues long. The germline gives CDR1 DFQATT, CDR2 SNEGSKA (reference sequence). The CDR3 sequence: CSARAGTGRTEAFF. CDR3 in DNA: TGCAGTGCTAGAGCCGGGACAGGGAGGACTGAAGCTTTCTTT.

Only a few counts were recorded for this clonotype. V usage is TRBV18 and J usage is TRBJ2-1; TRBD1 matches 7 bases. This CDR3 contains 15 residues. Trimming cost V 2 bases and J 9 bases; bases outside gene matches: 10. Germline CDR1 KGHSH, CDR2 LQKENI. The chain's CDR3 is CASSPARDRVLEQFF. The CDR3 DNA reads as TGTGCCAGCTCACCAGCGCGAGACAGGGTGCTTGAGCAGTTCTTC.

This clonotype has ten or more counts. The chain couples TRBV5-1 to TRBJ2-4; D is unclear. Germline V gene sequence: CDR1 SGHRS, CDR2 YFSETQ. Between the trimmed V and J ends, which lost 0 bases and 7 bases, there was a span of 11 bases. The CDR3 is 14 amino acids. The CDR3 region has the DNA TGCGCCAGCAGCTTGGAACGGTTGGGGAACATTCAGTACTTC. Amino acids: CASSLERLGNIQYF. Filled out from reference TRBV5-1 and TRBJ2-4, the complete variable domain reads KAGVTQTPRYLIKTRGQQVTLSCSPISGHRSVSWYQQTPGQGLQFLFEYFSETQRNKGNFPGRFSGRQFSNSRSEMNVSTLELGDSALYLCASSLERLGNIQYFGAGTRLSVL.

This clonotype was seen a handful of times. V is TRBV20-1 and J is TRBJ2-1; TRBD2 matches 15 bases. CDR1 and CDR2 from the germline V gene are DFQATT and SNEGSKA (reference sequence). This CDR3 region has 19 residues. The ends lost 0 bases at V and 7 bases at J; junction bases unmatched: 13. The CDR3 coding sequence is TGCAGTGCTAGAGATGATGGGACTAGCGGGAGGACGATGCAGAATGAGCAGTTCTTC. Translation: CSARDDGTSGRTMQNEQFF.

The V gene is TRBV12-3 or TRBV12-4, the J gene TRBJ2-5; possible D gene TRBD2, 5 bases. V was shortened by 6 bases and J by 4 bases, with 15 bases between the two germline ends. This CDR3 contains 14 residues. This CDR3 reads CASSPTPEGETQYF. CDR3 nucleotides: TGTGCCAGCAGCCCCACCCCCGAGGGAGAGACCCAGTACTTC.

This clonotype was seen a handful of times. V usage is TRBV7-2 and J usage is TRBJ1-2, with 8 bases lining up with TRBD1. This CDR3 comprises 14 residues. Germline V lookup: CDR1 SGHTA, CDR2 FQGNSA. V trimming: 3 bases; J trimming: 8 bases; junction bases outside the gene matches: 8. The CDR3 DNA reads TGTGCCAGCAGCTTGGGTCCACAGGGGGACGGCTACACCTTC. This translates into CASSLGPQGDGYTF.

This clonotype appeared a few times. The rearrangement uses TRBV20-1 and TRBJ1-6; TRBD1 agrees at 10 bases. Germline CDR1 DFQATT, CDR2 SNEGSKA (reference sequence). Unmatched junction bases numbered 4, after V lost 0 bases and J lost 2 bases. The CDR3 sequence is 17 residues long. Here the CDR3 DNA reads TGCAGTGCTAGAGATCGGGGACAGGGGACCTATAATTCACCCCTCCACTTT. Translating it yields CSARDRGQGTYNSPLHF.